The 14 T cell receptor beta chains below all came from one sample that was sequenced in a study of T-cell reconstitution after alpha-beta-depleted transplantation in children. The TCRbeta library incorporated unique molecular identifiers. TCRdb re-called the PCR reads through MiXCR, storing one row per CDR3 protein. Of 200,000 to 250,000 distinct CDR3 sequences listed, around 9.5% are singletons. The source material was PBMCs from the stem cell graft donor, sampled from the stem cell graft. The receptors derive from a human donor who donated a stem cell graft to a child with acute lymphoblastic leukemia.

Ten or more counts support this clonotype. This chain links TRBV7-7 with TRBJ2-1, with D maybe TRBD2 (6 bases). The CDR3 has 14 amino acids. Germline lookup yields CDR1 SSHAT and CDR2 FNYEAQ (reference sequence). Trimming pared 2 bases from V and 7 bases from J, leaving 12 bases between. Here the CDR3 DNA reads TGTGCCAGCAGCTTAAGTCCCGCGGGGAATGAGCAGTTCTTC. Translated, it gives CASSLSPAGNEQFF.

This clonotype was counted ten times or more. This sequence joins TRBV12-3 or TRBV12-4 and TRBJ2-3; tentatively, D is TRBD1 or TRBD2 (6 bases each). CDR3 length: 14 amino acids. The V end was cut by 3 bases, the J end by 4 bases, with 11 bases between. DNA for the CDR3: TGTGCCAGCAGTTTTTCTAGGGGGGCAGATACGCAGTATTTT. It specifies CASSFSRGADTQYF.

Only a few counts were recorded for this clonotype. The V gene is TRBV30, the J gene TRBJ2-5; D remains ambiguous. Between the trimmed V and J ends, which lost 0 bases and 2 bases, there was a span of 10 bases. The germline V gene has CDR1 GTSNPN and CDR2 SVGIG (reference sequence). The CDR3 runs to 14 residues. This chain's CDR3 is CAWSVSDAQETQYF. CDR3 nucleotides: TGTGCCTGGAGTGTATCGGACGCGCAAGAGACCCAGTACTTC.

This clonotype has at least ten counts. Written as DNA, the CDR3 is TGCGCCAGCAGCTTGTTAGGACAGGACCACACAGATACGCAGTATTTT. Translated, it gives CASSLLGQDHTDTQYF. The chain uses TRBV5-1 and TRBJ2-3; TRBD1 matches 7 bases. Germline assignment: CDR1 SGHRS and CDR2 YFSETQ. V shed 1 base, J shed 2 bases, and the junction held 7 bases outside the gene matches. The CDR3 contains 16 residues.

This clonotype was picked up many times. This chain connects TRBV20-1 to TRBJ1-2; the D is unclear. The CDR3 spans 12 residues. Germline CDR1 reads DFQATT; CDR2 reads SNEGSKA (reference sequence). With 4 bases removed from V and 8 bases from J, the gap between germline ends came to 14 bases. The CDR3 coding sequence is TGCAGTGCTATAAGCCCGCCGGGGGGCTACACCTTC. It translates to CSAISPPGGYTF.

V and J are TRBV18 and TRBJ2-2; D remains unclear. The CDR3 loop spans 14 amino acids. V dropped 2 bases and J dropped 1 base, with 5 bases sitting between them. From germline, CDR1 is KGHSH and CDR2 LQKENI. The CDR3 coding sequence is TGTGCCAGCTCACCAGGGATGAACACCGGGGAGCTGTTTTTT. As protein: CASSPGMNTGELFF.

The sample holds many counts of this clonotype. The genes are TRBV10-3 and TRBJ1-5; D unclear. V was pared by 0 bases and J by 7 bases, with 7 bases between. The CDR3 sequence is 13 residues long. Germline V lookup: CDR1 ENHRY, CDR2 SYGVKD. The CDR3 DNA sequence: TGTGCCATCAGTGAGTCGCTAAGACAGCCCCAGCATTTT. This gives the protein CAISESLRQPQHF.

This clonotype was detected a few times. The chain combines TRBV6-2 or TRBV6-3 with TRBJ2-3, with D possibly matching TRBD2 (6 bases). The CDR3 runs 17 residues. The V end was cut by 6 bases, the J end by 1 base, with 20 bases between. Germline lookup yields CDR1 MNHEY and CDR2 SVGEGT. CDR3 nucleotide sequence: TGTGCCAGCAGACCCTACCTTAGCGGTCTCCGCACAGATACGCAGTATTTT. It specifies CASRPYLSGLRTDTQYF.

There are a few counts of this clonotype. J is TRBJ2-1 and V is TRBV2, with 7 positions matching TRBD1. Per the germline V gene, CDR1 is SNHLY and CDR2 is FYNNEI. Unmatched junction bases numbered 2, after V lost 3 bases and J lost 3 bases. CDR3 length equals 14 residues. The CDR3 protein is CASSDGTDYNEQFF. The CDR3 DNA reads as TGTGCCAGCAGTGATGGGACAGACTACAATGAGCAGTTCTTC.

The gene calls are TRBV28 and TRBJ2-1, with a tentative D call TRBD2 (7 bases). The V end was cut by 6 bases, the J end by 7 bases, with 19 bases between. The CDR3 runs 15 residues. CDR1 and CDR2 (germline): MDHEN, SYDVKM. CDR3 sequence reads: CASRHWGGAGNEQFF. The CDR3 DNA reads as TGTGCCAGCAGACACTGGGGGGGGGCAGGGAATGAGCAGTTCTTC.

The CDR3 region has the DNA TGTGCTAGTGGGCCTGACTCAGAGACCCAGTACTTC. This translates into CASGPDSETQYF. The chain uses TRBV12-5 and TRBJ2-5; D gene uncertain. The CDR3 has 12 residues. CDR1 and CDR2 from the germline V gene are LGHNT and FRNRAP. The V end lost 6 bases, the J end lost 4 bases, and 9 bases lay between the germline ends.

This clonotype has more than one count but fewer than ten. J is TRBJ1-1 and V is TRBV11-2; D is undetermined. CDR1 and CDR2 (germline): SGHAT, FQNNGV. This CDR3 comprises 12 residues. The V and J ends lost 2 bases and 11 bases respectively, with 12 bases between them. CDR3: CASSLNGKNAFF. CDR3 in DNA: TGTGCCAGCAGCTTAAATGGGAAGAATGCTTTCTTT.

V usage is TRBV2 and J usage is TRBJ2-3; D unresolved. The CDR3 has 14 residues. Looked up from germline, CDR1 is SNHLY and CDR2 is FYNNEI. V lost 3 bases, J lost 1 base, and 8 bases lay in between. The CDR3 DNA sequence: TGTGCCAGCAGTGATGAAGTCGGCACAGATACGCAGTATTTT. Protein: CASSDEVGTDTQYF.

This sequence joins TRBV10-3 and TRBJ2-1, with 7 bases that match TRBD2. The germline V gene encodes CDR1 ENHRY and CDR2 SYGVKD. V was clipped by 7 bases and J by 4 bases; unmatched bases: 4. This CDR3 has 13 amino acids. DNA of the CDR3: TGTGCCATCACTGGTAGCGGGTACAATGAGCAGTTCTTC. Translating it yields CAITGSGYNEQFF.